The entry below gives a single TCR beta chain sequence along with its context. The method was immunoSEQ multiplex PCR; TCRdb's version includes in-frame clones alone and lacks a portion of them. The sample has tens of thousands of clones; around 86% are singletons. In germline, CDR1 is SNHLY, CDR2 FYNNEI. After removal of 10 bases from V and 2 bases from J, the junction contained 19 bases not matched to a gene. There are 19 residues in the CDR3. The sample comes from a study of blood T cell repertoires in COVID-19. Sequenced material: peripheral blood. The TCR sequence derives from a human donor in a cohort sampled during active COVID-19. This chain joins TRBV2 and TRBJ2-2; 10 bases are shared with TRBD1. DNA for the CDR3: TGTGCCACCAGCATAGGCTTTGCACGGACAGGGGGAAACACCGGGGAGCTGTTTTTT. It is translated as CATSIGFARTGGNTGELFF.